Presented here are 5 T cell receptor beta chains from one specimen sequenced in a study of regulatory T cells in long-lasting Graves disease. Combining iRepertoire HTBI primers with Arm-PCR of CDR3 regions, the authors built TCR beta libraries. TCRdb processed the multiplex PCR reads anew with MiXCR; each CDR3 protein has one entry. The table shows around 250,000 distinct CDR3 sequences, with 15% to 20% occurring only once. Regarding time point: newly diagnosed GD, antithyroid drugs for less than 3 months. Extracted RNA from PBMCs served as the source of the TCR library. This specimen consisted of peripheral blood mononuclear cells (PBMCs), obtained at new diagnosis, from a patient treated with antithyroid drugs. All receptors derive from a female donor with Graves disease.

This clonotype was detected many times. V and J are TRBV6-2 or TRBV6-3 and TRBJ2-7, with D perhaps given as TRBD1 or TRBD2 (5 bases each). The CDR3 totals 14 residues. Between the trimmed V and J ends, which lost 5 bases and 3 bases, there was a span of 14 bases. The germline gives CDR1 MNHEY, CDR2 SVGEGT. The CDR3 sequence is CASSLRDGLYEQYF. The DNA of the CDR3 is TGTGCCAGCAGTCTTCGGGACGGACTCTACGAGCAGTACTTC.

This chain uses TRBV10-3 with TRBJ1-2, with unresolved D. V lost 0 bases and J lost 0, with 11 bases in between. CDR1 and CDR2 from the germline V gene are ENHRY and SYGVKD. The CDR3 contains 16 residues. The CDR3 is CAISESEGRPNYGYTF. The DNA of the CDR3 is TGTGCCATCAGTGAGTCAGAGGGCCGACCTAACTATGGCTACACCTTC.

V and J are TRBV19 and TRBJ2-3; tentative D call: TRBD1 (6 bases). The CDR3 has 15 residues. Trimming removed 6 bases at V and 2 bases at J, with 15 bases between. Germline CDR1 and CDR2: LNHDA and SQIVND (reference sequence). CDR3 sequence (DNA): TGTGCCAGTAGGAACAGGGACGGCTACACAGATACGCAGTATTTT. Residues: CASRNRDGYTDTQYF. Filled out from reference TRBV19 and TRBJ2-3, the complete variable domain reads DGGITQSPKYLFRKEGQNVTLSCEQNLNHDAMYWYRQDPGQGLRLIYYSQIVNDFQKGDIAEGYSVSREKKESFPLTVTSAQKNPTAFYLCASRNRDGYTDTQYFGPGTRLTVL.

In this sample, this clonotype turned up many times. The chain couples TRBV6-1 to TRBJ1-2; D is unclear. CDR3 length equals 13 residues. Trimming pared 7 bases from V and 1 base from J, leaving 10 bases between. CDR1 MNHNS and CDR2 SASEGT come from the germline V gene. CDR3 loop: CASKRTVNYGYTF. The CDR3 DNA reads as TGTGCCAGCAAACGAACAGTTAACTATGGCTACACCTTC.

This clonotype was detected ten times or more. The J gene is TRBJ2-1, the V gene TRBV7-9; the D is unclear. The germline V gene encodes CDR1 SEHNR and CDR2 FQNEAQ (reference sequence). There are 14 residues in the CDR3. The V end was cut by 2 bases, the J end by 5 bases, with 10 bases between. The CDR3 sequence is CASSLRWSDNEQFF. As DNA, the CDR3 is TGTGCCAGCAGCTTACGCTGGTCCGACAATGAGCAGTTCTTC.